This TCR beta chain was captured by sequencing in a study of blood T cell repertoires in COVID-19. Study-level information: Samples representing acute and convalescent COVID-19 were sourced from the United States, Italy and Spain. PBMCs, B-cell-depleted T cells, or T cells were the source of the cDNA or gDNA that made up the material.

The ends lost 9 bases at V and 6 bases at J; junction bases unmatched: 9. Germline V lookup: CDR1 MDHEN, CDR2 SYDVKM. This CDR3 region has 13 residues. In the source study's methods: Researchers report that nucleated cell counts were estimated from reference gene primer amplification. Generated by immunoSEQ multiplex PCR, the TCRdb table keeps only in-frame clones and is missing some. The V and J calls and clone size are taken from that table; D and trimming were inferred from the DNA. Of about 130,000 clones detected, 84% appear once; the ten largest clones hold 12%. The clonotype comes from an older woman with acute or convalescent COVID-19. V is TRBV28 and J is TRBJ2-7; 9 bases are shared with TRBD1. Sequencing used peripheral blood. The CDR3 reads CASRQGGEGEQYF. Here the CDR3 DNA reads TGTGCCAGTAGACAGGGGGGAGAGGGCGAGCAGTACTTC.